These T cell receptor beta chains were read from a single sample in a study of human T cells and chemical hapten exposure. TCRdb re-derived calls from the RACE reads in MiXCR, one entry per CDR3 protein. Of a few hundred thousand distinct CDR3 sequences in the sample, around 5.5% were seen once. The specimen comprised whole blood, sampled in connection with sensitization to the hapten diphenylcyclopropenone (DPC). These receptors were obtained from a woman between 18 and 29 years old with alopecia areata. Some clones in this sample may be carry-over from other donors' samples. Both conserved end residues are part of each CDR3. Fields, in order: V gene, CDR3 length, CDR3 protein.

V: TRBV29-1
length: 12
CDR3: CSVEVRSYGYTF

V: TRBV11-3
length: 13
CDR3: CASSPADGDEAFF

V: TRBV4-1
length: 16
CDR3: CASSRRGLGINQPQHF

V: TRBV28
length: 15
CDR3: CASSRQGSSNQPQHF

V: TRBV12-3/TRBV12-4
length: 18
CDR3: CASSLWDRGFSGANVLTF

V: TRBV7-9
length: 16
CDR3: CASSLSSGRMNTEAFF

V: TRBV2
length: 12
CDR3: CASSGQWYGYTF

V: TRBV6-1
length: 14
CDR3: CASNQRIGGEKLFF

V: TRBV10-3
length: 19
CDR3: CAISEPQGYRSSYNSPLHF

V: TRBV28
length: 15
CDR3: CASSLASGGRNEQFF

V: TRBV10-3
length: 18
CDR3: CAISDPLRWGGGTDTQYF

V: TRBV5-5
length: 14
CDR3: CASSSTGNLEKLFF

V: TRBV7-2
length: 15
CDR3: CASSLGPGKGFTQYF

V: TRBV5-1
length: 16
CDR3: CASSLGSGGAYNEQFF

V: TRBV4-1
length: 16
CDR3: CASSQREGAENSPLHF

V: TRBV5-6
length: 15
CDR3: CASSLEGRTSYGYTF

V: TRBV2
length: 12
CDR3: CASTQGKSPLHF

V: TRBV5-6
length: 14
CDR3: CASSSQLSYNTQYF

V: TRBV4-1
length: 17
CDR3: CASSPGRVGSLNTEAFF

V: TRBV24-1
length: 19
CDR3: CATSDLQIQGETSTDTQYF

V: TRBV7-8
length: 16
CDR3: CASSLVLGTYTDTQYF

V: TRBV7-8
length: 16
CDR3: CASSVFLRSTLNEQFF

V: TRBV10-3
length: 12
CDR3: CAISPPGDGYTF

V: TRBV6-5
length: 13
CDR3: CASSWATGAPAFF

V: TRBV5-1
length: 19
CDR3: CASSLVSGRGYSGANVLTF

V: TRBV6-5
length: 16
CDR3: CASSNGQGIANTEAFF

V: TRBV6-2/TRBV6-3
length: 19
CDR3: CASTLQGAGKGPRRTEAFF

V: TRBV5-1
length: 13
CDR3: CASSAGKNTEAFF

V: TRBV7-2
length: 12
CDR3: CASSDYHGEQYF

V: TRBV12-3/TRBV12-4
length: 14
CDR3: CASRFGSGANVLTF

V: TRBV6-5
length: 14
CDR3: CASSPGLAIGEQFF

V: TRBV6-6
length: 14
CDR3: CASSYPDEAHGYTF

V: TRBV14
length: 15
CDR3: CASSQVYRGNTEAFF

V: TRBV27
length: 15
CDR3: CASREEGSRYSPLHF

V: TRBV29-1
length: 12
CDR3: CSAAEANYGYTF

V: TRBV9
length: 15
CDR3: CASSVGGRDNSPLHF

V: TRBV7-9
length: 11
CDR3: CASSLIPEAFF

V: TRBV20-1
length: 15
CDR3: CSARTWATDGNTIYF

V: TRBV7-2
length: 15
CDR3: CASSFTTGGATEAFF

V: TRBV6-2/TRBV6-3
length: 14
CDR3: CASSTTGQTNEQFF

V: TRBV6-2/TRBV6-3
length: 15
CDR3: CASSRSGVSHQPQHF